The 17 T cell receptor beta chains in this list originate from one sample, sequenced in a study of blood T cell repertoires in COVID-19. Sequenced by immunoSEQ multiplex PCR; TCRdb stores in-frame clones only, minus some. This sample has some 160,000 clones, with 83% found just once. The sequencing sample was made of peripheral blood. The receptor source for this set is an elderly woman with acute or convalescent COVID-19.

The chain is built from TRBV4-1 and TRBJ1-4, with D possibly being TRBD1 (6 bases). Looked up from germline, CDR1 is MGHRA and CDR2 is YSYEKL. CDR3 length equals 15 residues. The germline V and J ends were trimmed by 4 bases and 3 bases, with 12 bases remaining between them. The CDR3 spells CASSPGGRSNEKLFF. DNA of the CDR3: TGCGCCAGCAGCCCCGGGGGGCGGTCTAATGAAAAACTGTTTTTT.

The V and J genes are TRBV11-3 and TRBJ2-5; D may be TRBD1 (6 bases). Germline V gene lookup returns CDR1 SGHNT and CDR2 YENEEA. The CDR3 is 17 residues long. Trimming stripped 0 bases from V and 4 bases from J, with 18 bases between. The CDR3 DNA sequence: TGTGCCAGCAGCTTAGATGAGCAAAGGGGGTTTGGAGAGACCCAGTACTTC. Encoded protein: CASSLDEQRGFGETQYF.

The genes are TRBV6-5 and TRBJ1-1, with unresolved D. CDR3 size: 16 residues. The V and J ends lost 1 base and 1 base respectively, with 13 bases between them. Germline-derived CDR1 and CDR2 are MNHEY and SVGAGI. The CDR3 coding sequence is TGTGCCAGCAGTTACTTCAGGCCAGCCGAGAACACTGAAGCTTTCTTT. This sequence encodes CASSYFRPAENTEAFF.

This chain links TRBV5-4 with TRBJ2-1, with a tentative D call TRBD2 (6 bases). The CDR3 is 13 residues long. Germline loops: CDR1 SGHNT, CDR2 YYREEE (reference sequence). V was clipped by 0 bases and J by 10 bases, with 11 bases between them. CDR3 amino acids: CASSLAGGYEQFF. The CDR3 coding sequence is TGTGCCAGCAGCTTGGCCGGGGGTTACGAGCAGTTCTTC. Looking up the rest from reference TRBV5-4 and TRBJ2-1 gives the full variable domain: ETGVTQSPTHLIKTRGQQVTLRCSSQSGHNTVSWYQQALGQGPQFIFQYYREEENGRGNFPPRFSGLQFPNYSSELNVNALELDDSALYLCASSLAGGYEQFFGPGTRLTVL.

This chain connects TRBV28 to TRBJ2-6; 12 bases are a match to TRBD1. CDR1 and CDR2 (germline): MDHEN, SYDVKM. The CDR3 contains 18 residues. V trimming: 4 bases; J trimming: 2 bases; junction bases outside the gene matches: 6. CDR3: CASSSGTGGIAGANVLTF. CDR3 nucleotides: TGTGCCAGCAGTTCTGGGACAGGGGGCATAGCTGGGGCCAACGTCCTGACTTTC.

The rearrangement uses TRBV4-1 and TRBJ1-4, with D possibly TRBD1 on 5 matching bases. The CDR3 loop spans 19 amino acids. V lost 0 bases to trimming and J lost 0 bases, with 17 bases between them. Germline V gene data show CDR1 as MGHRA and CDR2 as YSYEKL. In DNA, the CDR3 is TGCGCCAGCAGCCAAGATCATGGGACTTCGCTCGCAACTAATGAAAAACTGTTTTTT. Protein: CASSQDHGTSLATNEKLFF.

This clone was observed once. This chain links TRBV19 with TRBJ1-1, with 11 bases matching TRBD1. Trimming took 7 bases from V and 3 from J; bases not matched to a gene: 4. CDR1 is LNHDA and CDR2 is SQIVND in the germline V gene (reference sequence). This CDR3 region has 14 residues. The CDR3 here is CASKGQGDYTEAFF. The CDR3 bases are TGTGCCAGTAAGGGACAGGGGGACTACACTGAAGCTTTCTTT.

The chain recombines TRBV5-1 with TRBJ1-4; D is ambiguous. V was clipped by 0 bases and J by 1 base, with 7 bases between them. Germline CDR1 reads SGHRS; CDR2 reads YFSETQ. The CDR3 covers 15 residues. Here the CDR3 reads CASSLGLGTNEKLFF. The CDR3 DNA is TGCGCCAGCAGCTTGGGACTTGGAACTAATGAAAAACTGTTTTTT.

This clone was detected only once. The chain has TRBV2 and TRBJ1-2, with TRBD1 as a possible D gene (6 bases). The CDR3 totals 15 residues. CDR1 and CDR2 from the germline V gene are SNHLY and FYNNEI. Trimming took 10 bases from V and 7 from J, leaving 25 bases between them. The CDR3 loop is CATEGTSRRSGGYTF. CDR3 nucleotide sequence: TGTGCCACCGAAGGGACAAGTCGCCGGAGCGGTGGCTACACCTTC. The full variable domain, rest sourced from reference TRBV2 and TRBJ1-2, is EPEVTQTPSHQVTQMGQEVILRCVPISNHLYFYWYRQILGQKVEFLVSFYNNEISEKSEIFDDQFSVERPDGSNFTLKIRSTKLEDSAMYFCATEGTSRRSGGYTFGSGTRLTVV.

This clone was counted once. The V and J genes are TRBV6-5 and TRBJ2-3, with D possibly being TRBD1 (5 bases). Germline assignment: CDR1 MNHEY and CDR2 SVGAGI. Trimming pared 4 bases from V and 5 bases from J, leaving 13 bases between. The CDR3 loop spans 14 amino acids. CDR3 DNA: TGTGCCAGCAGTTTTACCGACCAGGGAGATACGCAGTATTTT. It codes for CASSFTDQGDTQYF.

The rearrangement joins TRBV21-1 to TRBJ2-3; the table's D gene call, TRBD2, was not cross checked with the DNA. TRBV21-1 constitutes a pseudogene. This CDR3 comprises 16 residues. CDR3 amino acids: CASRARTSVYADTQYF. The CDR3 DNA reads as TGTGCCAGCAGGGCACGGACTAGCGTATACGCAGATACGCAGTATTTT.

The chain is built from TRBV4-3 and TRBJ2-7, with 7 positions matching TRBD2. Trimming took 1 base from V and 5 from J; bases not matched to a gene: 8. This CDR3 comprises 15 residues. Germline values: CDR1 LGHNA, CDR2 YSLEER. The CDR3 nucleotides read TGCGCCAGCAGCCAAGGGAGGCTAGCGGTGGACGAGCAGTACTTC. Its translation is CASSQGRLAVDEQYF.

In this sample, this clone turned up many times. Other DNA sequences in this specimen translate into the identical CDR3. The chain has TRBV12-3 or TRBV12-4 and TRBJ1-5; D may be TRBD1 (5 bases). V dropped 5 bases and J dropped 7 bases, with 12 bases sitting between them. The CDR3 has 13 amino acids. CDR3 residues: CASSRDRGQPQHF. The CDR3 bases are TGTGCCAGCAGTCGAGACAGAGGACAGCCCCAGCATTTT.

For the CDR3, the DNA is TGTGCCAGCAGTTTTCAGGGAACAGCCCAAGAGACCCAGTACTTC. Translating it yields CASSFQGTAQETQYF. The rearrangement joins TRBV28 to TRBJ2-5; perhaps TRBD1 as D (5 bases). V was shortened by 3 bases and J by 1 base, with 12 bases between the two germline ends. Germline V gene lookup returns CDR1 MDHEN and CDR2 SYDVKM. The CDR3 covers 15 residues. Supplemented by reference TRBV28 and TRBJ2-5, the full variable domain reads DVKVTQSSRYLVKRTGEKVFLECVQDMDHENMFWYRQDPGLGLRLIYFSYDVKMKEKGDIPEGYSVSREKKERFSLILESASTNQTSMYLCASSFQGTAQETQYFGPGTRLLVL.

J is TRBJ2-6 and V is TRBV6-2 or TRBV6-3; the D gene is possibly TRBD1 (5 bases). Germline V CDR1 and CDR2: MNHEY, SVGEGT. CDR3 length: 16 amino acids. Trimming took off 5 bases at V and 0 bases at J, with 11 bases between the two ends. The CDR3 region is CASSDRVLSGANVLTF. The CDR3 nucleotides are TGTGCCAGCAGTGACAGAGTTCTCTCTGGGGCCAACGTCCTGACTTTC.

The genes are TRBV19 and TRBJ2-1; 10 nucleotides match TRBD1. The CDR3 totals 16 residues. Germline CDR1 reads LNHDA; CDR2 reads SQIVND (reference sequence). The trim removed 4 bases at V and 9 bases at J, leaving 12 bases unmatched. The CDR3 DNA is TGTGCCAGTAGTAGGGCTGGGGACAGGGGCCTGAGTGAGCAGTTCTTC. It codes for CASSRAGDRGLSEQFF.

V gene TRBV5-4 combines with J gene TRBJ2-2, with 8 bases matching TRBD1. Germline loops: CDR1 SGHNT, CDR2 YYREEE (reference sequence). The CDR3 spans 15 residues. V lost 3 bases and J lost 6; bases outside the gene matches: 7. The CDR3 loop reads CASSSDRAVAGELFF. The DNA of the CDR3 is TGTGCCAGCAGCTCGGACAGGGCGGTTGCCGGGGAGCTGTTTTTT.